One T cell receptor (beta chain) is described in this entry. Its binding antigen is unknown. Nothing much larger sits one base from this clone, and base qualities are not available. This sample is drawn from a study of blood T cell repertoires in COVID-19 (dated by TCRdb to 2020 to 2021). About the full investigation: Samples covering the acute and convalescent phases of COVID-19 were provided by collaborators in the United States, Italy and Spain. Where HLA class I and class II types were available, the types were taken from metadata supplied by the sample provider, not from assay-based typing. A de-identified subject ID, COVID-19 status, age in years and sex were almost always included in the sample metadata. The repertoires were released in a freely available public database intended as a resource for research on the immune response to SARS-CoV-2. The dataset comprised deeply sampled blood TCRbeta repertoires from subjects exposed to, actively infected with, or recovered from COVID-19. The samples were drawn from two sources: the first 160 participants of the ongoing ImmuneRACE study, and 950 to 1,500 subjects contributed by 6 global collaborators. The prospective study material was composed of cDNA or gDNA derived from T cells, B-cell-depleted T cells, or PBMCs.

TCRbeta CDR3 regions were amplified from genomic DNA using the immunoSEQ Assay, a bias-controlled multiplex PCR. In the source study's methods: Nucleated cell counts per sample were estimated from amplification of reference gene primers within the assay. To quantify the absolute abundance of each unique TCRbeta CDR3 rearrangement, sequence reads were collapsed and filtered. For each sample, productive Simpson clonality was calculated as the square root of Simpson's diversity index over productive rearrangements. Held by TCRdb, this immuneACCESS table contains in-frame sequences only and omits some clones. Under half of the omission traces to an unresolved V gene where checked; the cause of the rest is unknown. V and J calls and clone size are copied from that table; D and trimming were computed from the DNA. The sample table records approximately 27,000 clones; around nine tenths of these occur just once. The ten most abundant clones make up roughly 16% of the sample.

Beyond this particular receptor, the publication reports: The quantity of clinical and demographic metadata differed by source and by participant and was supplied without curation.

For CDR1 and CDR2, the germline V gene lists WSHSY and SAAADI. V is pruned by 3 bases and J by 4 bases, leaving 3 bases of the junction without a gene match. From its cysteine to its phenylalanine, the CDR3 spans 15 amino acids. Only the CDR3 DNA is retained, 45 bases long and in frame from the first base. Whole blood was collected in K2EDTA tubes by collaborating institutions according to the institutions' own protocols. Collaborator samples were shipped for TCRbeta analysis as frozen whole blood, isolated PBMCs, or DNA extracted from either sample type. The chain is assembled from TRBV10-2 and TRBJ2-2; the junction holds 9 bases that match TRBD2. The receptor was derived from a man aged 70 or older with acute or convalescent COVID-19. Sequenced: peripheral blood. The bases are TGCGCCAGCAGTGACCCGCGGGAGGGCACCGGGGAGCTGTTTTTT. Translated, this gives CASSDPREGTGELFF.